The 32 T cell receptor beta chains presented below share a single source sample, sequenced in a study of monozygotic twins with inflammatory bowel disease. TCRdb re-called the 5' RACE reads, yielding one record per CDR3 amino acid sequence without DNA. This sample contains some 90,000 distinct CDR3 sequences. Material: blood. These receptor sequences come from a human donor with ulcerative colitis or Crohn's disease, or a healthy co-twin of an affected twin (not recorded which).

The chain recombines TRBV5-5 with TRBJ1-1. CDR3 length equals 12 residues. The germline CDR1 and CDR2 sequences are SGHKS and YYEKEE (reference sequence). This CDR3 reads CASSLEPERAFF.

V gene TRBV20-1 combines with J gene TRBJ2-7. This CDR3 region has 14 residues. Germline V gives CDR1 DFQATT, CDR2 SNEGSKA (reference sequence). The CDR3: CSASFSGGSYEQYF.

V gene TRBV12-5 combines with J gene TRBJ1-5. The CDR3 contains 13 residues. The germline V gene encodes CDR1 LGHNT and CDR2 FRNRAP. Here the CDR3 reads CASGLEGNQPQHF.

This chain uses TRBV15 with TRBJ2-7; TCRdb's D call, TRBD1, is unchecked because there is no DNA. This CDR3 contains 16 residues. Germline V CDR1 and CDR2: LNHNV, YYDKDF (reference sequence). CDR3: CATSMRRGTPPYEQYF.

The rearrangement uses TRBV7-2 and TRBJ2-2. CDR3 length: 14 residues. Germline CDR1 SGHTA, CDR2 FQGNSA. CDR3 sequence reads: CASSSSSNTGELFF.

The gene calls are TRBV5-1 and TRBJ2-7; checking the TCRdb D call of TRBD1 is not possible without DNA. The CDR3 has 15 residues. Germline CDR1 reads SGHRS; CDR2 reads YFSETQ. CDR3 amino acids: CASSLGGGSSYEQYF. The complete variable domain, with remaining parts taken from reference TRBV5-1 and TRBJ2-7, reads KAGVTQTPRYLIKTRGQQVTLSCSPISGHRSVSWYQQTPGQGLQFLFEYFSETQRNKGNFPGRFSGRQFSNSRSEMNVSTLELGDSALYLCASSLGGGSSYEQYFGPGTRLTVT.

The chain employs TRBV20-1 and TRBJ2-1; as DNA is missing, the TRBD1 call by TCRdb cannot be tested. Per the germline V gene, CDR1 is DFQATT and CDR2 is SNEGSKA (reference sequence). The CDR3 has 14 residues. The CDR3 region is CSAPGGSAWGEQFF.

The chain is built from TRBV4-2 and TRBJ1-5. The CDR3 totals 13 residues. Per the germline V gene, CDR1 is LGHNA and CDR2 is YNFKEQ. CDR3 in amino acids: CASSQGPNQPQHF.

The rearrangement joins TRBV2 to TRBJ1-1; TCRdb's D gene call, TRBD1, goes unchecked for lack of DNA. This CDR3 contains 13 residues. Per germline, CDR1 SNHLY and CDR2 FYNNEI. The CDR3 loop is CASESTETTEAFF. The full variable domain, its missing parts supplied by reference TRBV2 and TRBJ1-1, is EPEVTQTPSHQVTQMGQEVILRCVPISNHLYFYWYRQILGQKVEFLVSFYNNEISEKSEIFDDQFSVERPDGSNFTLKIRSTKLEDSAMYFCASESTETTEAFFGQGTRLTVV.

The chain's CDR3 is CASRSSNQGSSRKTEAFF. The chain joins TRBV6-5 to TRBJ1-1; checking the TCRdb D call of TRBD1 is not possible without DNA. The CDR3 spans 18 residues. The germline gives CDR1 MNHEY, CDR2 SVGAGI.

V is TRBV7-2 and J is TRBJ2-2. Germline V gives CDR1 SGHTA, CDR2 FQGNSA. The CDR3 is 13 amino acids. CDR3 region: CASSLVRGGELFF. Based on the CDR3 plus reference TRBV7-2 and TRBJ2-2, the full variable domain is GAGVSQSPSNKVTEKGKDVELRCDPISGHTALYWYRQSLGQGLEFLIYFQGNSAPDKSGLPSDRFSAERTGGSVSTLTIQRTQQEDSAVYLCASSLVRGGELFFGEGSRLTVL.

The V call is TRBV6-6, the J call TRBJ1-5. The V gene's germline CDR1 is MNHNY and CDR2 SVGAGI (reference sequence). The CDR3 consists of 12 residues. The CDR3 region is CASSLEDQLQHF.

This chain links TRBV12-3 or TRBV12-4 with TRBJ2-7. The CDR3 loop spans 14 amino acids. The CDR3 region is CASSFGRSSYEQYF.

Considering frequency, this clonotype is medium-sized. The CDR3 protein is CSADKGQGEQYF. This chain joins TRBV20-1 and TRBJ2-7; TCRdb gives TRBD1 as the D gene, but with no DNA this cannot be confirmed. The CDR3 loop spans 12 amino acids. CDR1 is DFQATT, CDR2 SNEGSKA, per germline (reference sequence).

The V gene is TRBV3-1, the J gene TRBJ2-2. The CDR3 consists of 16 residues. The germline gives CDR1 LGHDT, CDR2 YNNKEL (reference sequence). CDR3 region: CASSPLTETNTGELFF.

The V and J genes are TRBV15 and TRBJ1-5. CDR3 size: 15 residues. Germline V gene sequence: CDR1 LNHNV, CDR2 YYDKDF (reference sequence). The CDR3 loop is CATSRLPTSNQPQHF.

CDR3 protein: CATSDFRRTGTETQYF. This rearrangement joins TRBV24-1 to TRBJ2-5; TCRdb's D call of TRBD1 is untestable without DNA. The CDR3 has 16 residues. Germline V gene lookup returns CDR1 KGHDR and CDR2 SFDVKD.

The CDR3 sequence: CATGPEGSREGELFF. The gene calls are TRBV24-1 and TRBJ2-2; the D call from TCRdb, TRBD2, cannot be confirmed without DNA. The CDR3 totals 15 residues. CDR1 KGHDR and CDR2 SFDVKD come from the germline V gene.

CDR3 sequence: CASSLGRGARTNTGELFF. V and J are TRBV5-6 and TRBJ2-2; TCRdb picks TRBD1, but there is no DNA to check that call. Germline V gene data show CDR1 as SGHDT and CDR2 as YYEEEE. CDR3 size: 18 residues.

The chain recombines TRBV6-2 or TRBV6-3 with TRBJ2-1; TCRdb outputs TRBD2, but without DNA this stays unchecked. This CDR3 is 15 amino acids long. The germline CDR1 and CDR2 sequences are MNHEY and SVGEGT. The CDR3 is CASSYGTSGSLEQFF.

The chain employs TRBV10-3 and TRBJ2-7; without DNA, the TCRdb call of TRBD1 cannot be checked. The germline V gene encodes CDR1 ENHRY and CDR2 SYGVKD. The CDR3 consists of 16 residues. CDR3 sequence: CAISGNPGTGGSEQYF.

The rearrangement links TRBV3-1 to TRBJ1-1. The germline V gene has CDR1 LGHDT and CDR2 YNNKEL (reference sequence). This CDR3 has 14 residues. This chain's CDR3 is CASSHQPPDTEAFF.

This chain joins TRBV5-1 and TRBJ2-1; TCRdb gives TRBD2 as the D gene, but with no DNA this cannot be confirmed. The V gene's germline CDR1 is SGHRS and CDR2 YFSETQ. The CDR3 consists of 16 residues. CDR3 protein: CASSRPGEGGYNEQFF.

The chain uses TRBV12-3 or TRBV12-4 and TRBJ1-5; no DNA is available, so the TRBD1 call from TCRdb remains unchecked. There are 15 residues in the CDR3. The CDR3 is CASSRLTGVPQPQHF.

This chain connects TRBV10-3 to TRBJ2-4; TCRdb proposes TRBD2, but this gene call is untestable without DNA. CDR3 length equals 15 residues. From germline, CDR1 is ENHRY and CDR2 SYGVKD. The CDR3: CAISDSVGRKNIQYF.

J is TRBJ2-5 and V is TRBV20-1; absent DNA, TCRdb's TRBD2 call cannot be checked. Per germline, CDR1 DFQATT and CDR2 SNEGSKA (reference sequence). The CDR3 spans 15 residues. CDR3 amino acids: CSARDPTSLQETQYF.

The genes are TRBV3-1 and TRBJ2-6; TCRdb returns TRBD1, unconfirmable since there is no DNA. The CDR3 is made up of 13 amino acids. Germline V gene data show CDR1 as LGHDT and CDR2 as YNNKEL (reference sequence). The chain's CDR3 is CASDRAGANVLTF.

The rearrangement uses TRBV10-3 and TRBJ1-1. This CDR3 contains 14 residues. CDR1 is ENHRY, CDR2 SYGVKD, per germline. The CDR3 is CAISGGQGSTEAFF.

The gene calls are TRBV3-1 and TRBJ1-2; the TRBD1 assignment by TCRdb is unverifiable without DNA. CDR3 length: 13 amino acids. Germline lookup yields CDR1 LGHDT and CDR2 YNNKEL (reference sequence). CDR3 amino acids: CASSRDNFYGYTF.

The CDR3: CASSLGDRVSTEAFF. The chain employs TRBV5-1 and TRBJ1-1; TCRdb picks TRBD1, but there is no DNA to check that call. Germline V gene lookup returns CDR1 SGHRS and CDR2 YFSETQ. The CDR3 runs 15 residues. The whole variable domain, filled in from reference TRBV5-1 and TRBJ1-1, reads KAGVTQTPRYLIKTRGQQVTLSCSPISGHRSVSWYQQTPGQGLQFLFEYFSETQRNKGNFPGRFSGRQFSNSRSEMNVSTLELGDSALYLCASSLGDRVSTEAFFGQGTRLTVV.

This sequence joins TRBV12-3 or TRBV12-4 and TRBJ2-7. The CDR3 consists of 11 residues. CDR3 protein: CASSFGYEQYF.

The genes are TRBV5-1 and TRBJ2-5; TCRdb proposes TRBD2, but this gene call is untestable without DNA. Looked up from germline, CDR1 is SGHRS and CDR2 is YFSETQ. The CDR3 consists of 15 residues. This CDR3 reads CASSLGSAIQETQYF.